This is a list of T cell receptor beta chains from one sample in a study of blood T cell repertoires in COVID-19. Some clones are missing from TCRdb's copy, which holds only in-frame ones; the method was immunoSEQ multiplex PCR. The data show about 31,000 clones, approximately 88% seen once. The sample taken for sequencing was peripheral blood. These receptors came from a woman aged 40 to 50 with active or convalescent COVID-19. The CDR3 runs from the conserved cysteine through the conserved F or W. Fields, in order: CDR3 protein, CDR3 DNA, V gene, J gene, clone size, D gene. D genes are given only for firm matches. The size entry is marked missing in some rows and otherwise reads once, few, many or a size class.

CDR3aa: CSASGLTGNTEAFF
CDR3nt: TGCAGTGCTAGTGGCCTGACAGGGAACACTGAAGCTTTCTTT
v_gene: TRBV20-1
j_gene: TRBJ1-1
abundance: NA
d_gene: NA

CDR3aa: CASSIQGHYGYTF
CDR3nt: TGTGCCAGTAGTATCCAGGGGCACTATGGCTACACCTTC
v_gene: TRBV19
j_gene: TRBJ1-2
abundance: NA
d_gene: NA

CDR3aa: CASSLKYGTLNTEAFF
CDR3nt: TGTGCCAGCAGCTTAAAGTATGGGACATTGAACACTGAAGCTTTCTTT
v_gene: TRBV7-8
j_gene: TRBJ1-1
abundance: NA
d_gene: NA

CDR3aa: CASRAGTGDRGEQYF
CDR3nt: TGTGCCAGCAGGGCCGGGACAGGGGATCGGGGCGAGCAGTACTTC
v_gene: TRBV21-1
j_gene: TRBJ2-7
abundance: NA
d_gene: NA

CDR3aa: CASPARVAGTNVAGTGELFF
CDR3nt: TGTGCCAGTCCAGCCAGAGTAGCGGGAACAAATGTTGCCGGCACCGGGGAGCTGTTTTTT
v_gene: TRBV28
j_gene: TRBJ2-2
abundance: once
d_gene: TRBD2

CDR3aa: CSVALDRTNYGYTF
CDR3nt: TGCAGCGTTGCCCTGGACAGAACTAACTATGGCTACACCTTC
v_gene: TRBV29-1
j_gene: TRBJ1-2
abundance: NA
d_gene: NA

CDR3aa: CASSPLAGTTYEQYF
CDR3nt: TGTGCCAGCAGCCCCTTAGCGGGTACTACCTACGAGCAGTACTTC
v_gene: TRBV3-1/TRBV3-2
j_gene: TRBJ2-7
abundance: NA
d_gene: TRBD2

CDR3aa: CASSYTLNTEAFF
CDR3nt: TGCGCCAGCAGCTACACCTTAAACACTGAAGCTTTCTTT
v_gene: TRBV5-1
j_gene: TRBJ1-1
abundance: once
d_gene: NA

CDR3aa: CASTPADLWGYTF
CDR3nt: TGTGCCAGCACCCCGGCGGATTTATGGGGCTACACCTTC
v_gene: TRBV28
j_gene: TRBJ1-2
abundance: NA
d_gene: NA

CDR3aa: CASSVEGRGDTDTQYF
CDR3nt: TGTGCCAGCAGCGTAGAGGGGCGGGGGGACACAGATACGCAGTATTTT
v_gene: TRBV9
j_gene: TRBJ2-3
abundance: NA
d_gene: TRBD2

CDR3aa: CASSPGGPPRPQHF
CDR3nt: TGTGCCAGCAGCCCCGGGGGACCGCCCCGGCCCCAGCATTTT
v_gene: TRBV7-9
j_gene: TRBJ1-5
abundance: few
d_gene: NA

CDR3aa: CASSAKKNTEAFF
CDR3nt: TGTGCCAGCAGTGCTAAGAAGAACACTGAAGCTTTCTTT
v_gene: TRBV2
j_gene: TRBJ1-1
abundance: NA
d_gene: NA

CDR3aa: CASSLVRVPPYEQYF
CDR3nt: TGTGCCAGCAGCTTAGTCCGAGTTCCCCCCTACGAGCAGTACTTC
v_gene: TRBV7-2
j_gene: TRBJ2-7
abundance: NA
d_gene: NA

CDR3aa: CASSDPWGGTRTEAFF
CDR3nt: TGTGCCAGCAGTGATCCGTGGGGGGGGACGAGGACTGAAGCTTTCTTT
v_gene: TRBV2
j_gene: TRBJ1-1
abundance: NA
d_gene: NA

CDR3aa: CASSLQGSEQYF
CDR3nt: TGTGCCAGCAGCTTACAGGGGTCCGAGCAGTACTTC
v_gene: TRBV7-8
j_gene: TRBJ2-7
abundance: NA
d_gene: NA

CDR3aa: CASNTGLASYNEQFF
CDR3nt: TGTGCCAGCAATACGGGACTAGCGTCCTACAATGAGCAGTTCTTC
v_gene: TRBV28
j_gene: TRBJ2-1
abundance: once
d_gene: TRBD2

CDR3aa: CASSVVGQGETQYF
CDR3nt: TGTGCCAGCAGCGTAGTTGGACAGGGGGAGACCCAGTACTTC
v_gene: TRBV9
j_gene: TRBJ2-5
abundance: NA
d_gene: TRBD1

CDR3aa: CASSLGTGMTSTEAFF
CDR3nt: TGTGCCAGCAGTTTAGGGACAGGCATGACGAGCACTGAAGCTTTCTTT
v_gene: TRBV27
j_gene: TRBJ1-1
abundance: NA
d_gene: TRBD1

CDR3aa: CASRDIADYQPQHF
CDR3nt: TGTGCCAGCAGGGACATTGCAGATTATCAGCCCCAGCATTTT
v_gene: TRBV27
j_gene: TRBJ1-5
abundance: few
d_gene: NA

CDR3aa: CASSLGRGYTF
CDR3nt: TGTGCCAGCAGCTTAGGGAGGGGCTACACCTTC
v_gene: TRBV7-2
j_gene: TRBJ1-2
abundance: NA
d_gene: NA

CDR3aa: CAISSGLAGDTQYF
CDR3nt: TGTGCCATCAGCTCGGGACTAGCGGGAGATACGCAGTATTTT
v_gene: TRBV10-3
j_gene: TRBJ2-3
abundance: few
d_gene: TRBD2

CDR3aa: CASSEAGWAIGFF
CDR3nt: TGTGCCAGCAGTGAAGCGGGTTGGGCTATAGGTTTCTTT
v_gene: TRBV6-1
j_gene: TRBJ1-1
abundance: NA
d_gene: NA

CDR3aa: CASSPRTGGAGELFF
CDR3nt: TGTGCCAGCAGCCCCCGGACAGGGGGAGCCGGGGAGCTGTTTTTT
v_gene: TRBV11-3
j_gene: TRBJ2-2
abundance: few
d_gene: TRBD1

CDR3aa: CASIPGRERVGTEAFF
CDR3nt: TGTGCCAGTATCCCAGGACGGGAAAGGGTTGGCACTGAAGCTTTCTTT
v_gene: TRBV19
j_gene: TRBJ1-1
abundance: NA
d_gene: NA

CDR3aa: CASSYSIQGGNTEAFF
CDR3nt: TGTGCCAGCAGTTACTCGATTCAGGGGGGAAACACTGAAGCTTTCTTT
v_gene: TRBV6-6
j_gene: TRBJ1-1
abundance: once
d_gene: TRBD1

CDR3aa: CAWRKTGLNTEAFF
CDR3nt: TGTGCCTGGAGGAAGACAGGGTTAAACACTGAAGCTTTCTTT
v_gene: TRBV30
j_gene: TRBJ1-1
abundance: NA
d_gene: TRBD1

CDR3aa: CASTPARKRTEAFF
CDR3nt: TGTGCCAGTACCCCCGCGCGGAAGAGGACTGAAGCTTTCTTT
v_gene: TRBV19
j_gene: TRBJ1-1
abundance: once
d_gene: NA

CDR3aa: CASSVVAGAYNEQFF
CDR3nt: TGTGCCAGCAGCGTAGTGGCAGGCGCCTACAATGAGCAGTTCTTC
v_gene: TRBV9
j_gene: TRBJ2-1
abundance: NA
d_gene: NA

CDR3aa: CASSRQETQYF
CDR3nt: TGTGCCAGCAGCAGACAAGAGACCCAGTACTTC
v_gene: TRBV6-5
j_gene: TRBJ2-5
abundance: NA
d_gene: NA

CDR3aa: CASSPRGMLYTEAFF
CDR3nt: TGTGCCAGCAGCCCCAGGGGTATGTTGTACACTGAAGCTTTCTTT
v_gene: TRBV3-1/TRBV3-2
j_gene: TRBJ1-1
abundance: NA
d_gene: NA

CDR3aa: CASTDRGSGSGANVLTF
CDR3nt: TGTGCCAGTACCGACAGGGGCTCGGGCTCTGGGGCCAACGTCCTGACTTTC
v_gene: TRBV19
j_gene: TRBJ2-6
abundance: NA
d_gene: TRBD1

CDR3aa: CASSVGAGAGGTGELFF
CDR3nt: TGTGCCAGCAGCGTAGGGGCAGGGGCAGGGGGCACCGGGGAGCTGTTTTTT
v_gene: TRBV9
j_gene: TRBJ2-2
abundance: NA
d_gene: TRBD1

CDR3aa: CATRTGFRKNSGNTIYF
CDR3nt: TGTGCCACAAGGACAGGGTTCCGAAAGAACTCTGGAAACACCATATATTTT
v_gene: TRBV2
j_gene: TRBJ1-3
abundance: NA
d_gene: TRBD1

CDR3aa: CASSLGGTGSTDTQYF
CDR3nt: TGTGCCAGCAGCTTAGGCGGGACAGGCTCCACAGATACGCAGTATTTT
v_gene: TRBV11-3
j_gene: TRBJ2-3
abundance: once
d_gene: TRBD1

CDR3aa: CASSLSGADNEQFF
CDR3nt: TGTGCCAGCAGCTTATCTGGGGCGGATAATGAGCAGTTCTTC
v_gene: TRBV11-3
j_gene: TRBJ2-1
abundance: NA
d_gene: NA

CDR3aa: CASTVGARSGANVLTF
CDR3nt: TGTGCCAGCACTGTAGGGGCACGGTCTGGGGCCAACGTCCTGACTTTC
v_gene: TRBV2
j_gene: TRBJ2-6
abundance: NA
d_gene: NA

CDR3aa: CSAAGRISDSNTIYF
CDR3nt: TGCAGCGCCGCCGGGAGGATTTCAGATTCGAACACCATATATTTT
v_gene: TRBV29-1
j_gene: TRBJ1-3
abundance: NA
d_gene: NA